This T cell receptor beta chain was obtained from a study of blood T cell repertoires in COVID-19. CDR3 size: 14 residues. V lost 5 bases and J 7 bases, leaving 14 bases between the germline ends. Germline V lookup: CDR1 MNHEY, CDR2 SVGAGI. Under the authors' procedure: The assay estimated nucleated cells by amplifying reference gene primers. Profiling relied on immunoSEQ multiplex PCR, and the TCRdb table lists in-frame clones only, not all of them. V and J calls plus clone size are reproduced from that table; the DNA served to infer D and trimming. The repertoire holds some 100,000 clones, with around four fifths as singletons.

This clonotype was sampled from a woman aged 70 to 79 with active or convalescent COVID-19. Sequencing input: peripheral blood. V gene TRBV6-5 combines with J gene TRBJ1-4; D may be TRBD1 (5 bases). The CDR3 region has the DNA TGTGCCAGCAGTAGGGGCACGGGAGGTGAAAAACTGTTTTTT. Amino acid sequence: CASSRGTGGEKLFF.